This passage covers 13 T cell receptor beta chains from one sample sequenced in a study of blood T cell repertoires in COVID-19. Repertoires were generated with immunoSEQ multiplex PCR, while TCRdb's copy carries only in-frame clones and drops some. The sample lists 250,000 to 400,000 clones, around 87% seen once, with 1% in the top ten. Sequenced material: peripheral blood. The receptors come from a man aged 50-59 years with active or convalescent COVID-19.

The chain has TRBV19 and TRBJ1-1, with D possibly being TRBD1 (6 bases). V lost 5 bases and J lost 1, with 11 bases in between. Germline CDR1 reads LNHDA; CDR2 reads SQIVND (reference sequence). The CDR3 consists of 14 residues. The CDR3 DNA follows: TGTGCCAGTAGTTATGGGACACCGAACACTGAAGCTTTCTTT. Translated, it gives CASSYGTPNTEAFF. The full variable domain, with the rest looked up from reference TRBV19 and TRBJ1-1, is DGGITQSPKYLFRKEGQNVTLSCEQNLNHDAMYWYRQDPGQGLRLIYYSQIVNDFQKGDIAEGYSVSREKKESFPLTVTSAQKNPTAFYLCASSYGTPNTEAFFGQGTRLTVV.

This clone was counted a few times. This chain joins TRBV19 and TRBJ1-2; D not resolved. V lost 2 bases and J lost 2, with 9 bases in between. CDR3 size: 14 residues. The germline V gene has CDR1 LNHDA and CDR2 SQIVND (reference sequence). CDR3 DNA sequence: TGTGCCAGTAGTATAAATCGGGAAAACTATGGCTACACCTTC. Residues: CASSINRENYGYTF. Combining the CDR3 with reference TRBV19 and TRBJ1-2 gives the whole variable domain DGGITQSPKYLFRKEGQNVTLSCEQNLNHDAMYWYRQDPGQGLRLIYYSQIVNDFQKGDIAEGYSVSREKKESFPLTVTSAQKNPTAFYLCASSINRENYGYTFGSGTRLTVV.

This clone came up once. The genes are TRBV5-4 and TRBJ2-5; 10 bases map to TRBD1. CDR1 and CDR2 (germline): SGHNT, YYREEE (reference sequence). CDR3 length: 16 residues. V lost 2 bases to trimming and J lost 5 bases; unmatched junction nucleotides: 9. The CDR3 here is CASSFGRTGGGETQYF. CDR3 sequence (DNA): TGTGCCAGCAGCTTTGGAAGGACAGGGGGAGGGGAGACCCAGTACTTC.

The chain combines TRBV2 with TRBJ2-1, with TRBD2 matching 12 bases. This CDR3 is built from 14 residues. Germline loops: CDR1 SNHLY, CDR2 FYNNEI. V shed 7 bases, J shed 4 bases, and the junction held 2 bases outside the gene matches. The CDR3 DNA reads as TGTGCCAGCATAGGACTAGCGGGGTACAATGAGCAGTTCTTC. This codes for CASIGLAGYNEQFF.

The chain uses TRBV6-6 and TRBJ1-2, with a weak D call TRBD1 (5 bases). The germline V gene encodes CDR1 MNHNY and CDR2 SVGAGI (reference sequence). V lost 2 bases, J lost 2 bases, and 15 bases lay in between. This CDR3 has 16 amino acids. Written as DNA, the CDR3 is TGTGCCAGCAGTTACGACAGAGGCCAATTCAACTATGGCTACACCTTC. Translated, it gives CASSYDRGQFNYGYTF.

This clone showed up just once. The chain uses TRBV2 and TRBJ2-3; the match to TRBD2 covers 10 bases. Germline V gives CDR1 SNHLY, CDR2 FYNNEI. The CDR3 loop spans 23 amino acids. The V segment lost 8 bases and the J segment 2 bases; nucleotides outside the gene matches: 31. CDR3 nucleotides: TGTGCCAGCCGGGGGGATGAGGCCAGTACGGCTAGCGGGAGCAACAGGAACACAGATACGCAGTATTTT. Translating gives CASRGDEASTASGSNRNTDTQYF.

The DNA of the CDR3 is TGTGCCAGCAGTTACGCGGCGGGCGGGGAGCTGTTTTTT. Its translation is CASSYAAGGELFF. This rearrangement joins TRBV6-5 to TRBJ2-2; tentatively, D is TRBD2 (5 bases). V was pared by 2 bases and J by 7 bases, with 8 bases between. The length of the CDR3 is 13 residues. Germline CDR1 MNHEY, CDR2 SVGAGI.

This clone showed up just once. The DNA for the CDR3 is TGTGCCAGCAGCCCAGAAGCGGGGAGGTACGAGCAGTACTTC. Translated, it gives CASSPEAGRYEQYF. The chain couples TRBV7-2 to TRBJ2-7; the match to TRBD2 covers 7 bases. The CDR3 extends over 14 amino acids. V was pared by 5 bases and J by 4 bases, with 8 bases of the junction left unmatched. CDR1 and CDR2 from the germline V gene are SGHTA and FQGNSA.

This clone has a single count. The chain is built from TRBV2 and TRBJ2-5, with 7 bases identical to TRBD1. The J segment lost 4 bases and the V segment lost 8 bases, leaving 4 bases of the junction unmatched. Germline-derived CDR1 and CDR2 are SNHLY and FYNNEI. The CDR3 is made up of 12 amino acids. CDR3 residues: CASRRDRETQYF. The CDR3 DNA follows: TGTGCCAGCCGACGGGACAGAGAGACCCAGTACTTC.

CDR3 loop: CASTGLRAEAFF. The CDR3 DNA is TGTGCCAGCACGGGGTTGCGGGCTGAAGCTTTCTTT. V and J are TRBV28 and TRBJ1-1; D remains unclear. The CDR3 is made up of 12 amino acids. Germline V gives CDR1 MDHEN, CDR2 SYDVKM. Trimming took off 7 bases at V and 6 bases at J, with 12 bases between the two ends. The full variable domain, in which reference TRBV28 and TRBJ1-1 provide the parts outside the CDR3, is DVKVTQSSRYLVKRTGEKVFLECVQDMDHENMFWYRQDPGLGLRLIYFSYDVKMKEKGDIPEGYSVSREKKERFSLILESASTNQTSMYLCASTGLRAEAFFGQGTRLTVV.

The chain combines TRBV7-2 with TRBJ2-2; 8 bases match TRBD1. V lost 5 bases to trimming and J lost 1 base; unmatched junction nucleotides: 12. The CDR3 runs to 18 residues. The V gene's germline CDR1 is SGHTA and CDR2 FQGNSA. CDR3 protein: CASSPAGGAILNTGELFF. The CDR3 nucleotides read TGTGCCAGCAGCCCAGCAGGGGGCGCAATCCTGAACACCGGGGAGCTGTTTTTT.

Written as DNA, the CDR3 is TGTGCCAGCAGCTGGGTTCCGGGACTCACTCTCTACAATGAGCAGTTCTTC. This codes for CASSWVPGLTLYNEQFF. This rearrangement joins TRBV7-8 to TRBJ2-1, with D possibly matching TRBD2 (6 bases). CDR3 size: 17 residues. In germline, CDR1 is SGHVS, CDR2 FQNEAQ. Trimming removed 4 bases from V and 3 bases from J, with 19 bases in between.

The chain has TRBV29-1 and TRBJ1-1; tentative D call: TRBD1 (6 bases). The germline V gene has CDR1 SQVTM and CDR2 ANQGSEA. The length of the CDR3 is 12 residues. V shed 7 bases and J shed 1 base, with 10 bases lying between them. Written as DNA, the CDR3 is TGCAGCGCTGGGACACAGAACACTGAAGCTTTCTTT. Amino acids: CSAGTQNTEAFF.